This T cell receptor beta chain was obtained from a study of beta chain features in type 1 diabetes. For the study at large: Cell yields, gender and age were similar in healthy donors and patients. Cells sorted and examined across all samples totaled approximately 100,000,000. Regarding the study as a whole: Moderate but significant shortening of TCRB CDR3s was recorded in all four CD4+ subsets from Type 1 diabetes patients. For type 1 diabetes patients, VDJ junctions showed fewer insertions and more deletions.

CDR3 length: 12 residues. Trimming shortened V by 4 bases and J by 6 bases, and 8 bases separated the two germline ends. Per germline, CDR1 SGDLS and CDR2 YYNGEE. A heparinised blood draw that averaged around 0.12 L was obtained once from each donor. The investigators reverse transcribed all of the isolated RNA, so they sequenced expressed TCRB transcripts. Assay used: immunoSEQ multiplex PCR; TCRdb lists only in-frame clones, some missing. In the table there are around 690,000 clones, 12% of which are singletons. Notes on this clone: The antigen is unknown.

The specimen was naive CD4+ T cells from blood. This receptor was identified in a man aged 25 to 45 with type 1 diabetes. The chain combines TRBV9 with TRBJ2-1; no definite D call. CDR3 loop: CASSPAPNEQFF. The CDR3 DNA follows: TGTGCCAGCAGCCCTGCCCCCAATGAGCAGTTCTTC. Full variable domain (rest looked up from reference TRBV9 and TRBJ2-1): DSGVTQTPKHLITATGQRVTLRCSPRSGDLSVYWYQQSLDQGLQFLIQYYNGEERAKGNILERFSAQQFPDLHSELNLSSLELGDSALYFCASSPAPNEQFFGPGTRLTVL.